This T cell receptor beta chain was captured in a study of T cells expressing NK-cell markers. Study as a whole: HCMV seropositivity characterized most of the eight sequenced donors, and seronegativity one.

The CDR3 is 14 amino acids. Per the germline V gene, CDR1 is ENHRY and CDR2 is SYGVKD. Reanalyzing the 5' RACE reads, TCRdb keeps one entry per CDR3 protein, without DNA. The sample includes about 400,000 distinct CDR3 sequences. Notes on the study in general: Expanded clones of NKG2C+ T cells had an unclear HCMV specificity.

Turning to this clonotype: Its cognate antigen is unknown.

The V and J genes are TRBV10-3 and TRBJ1-3. The receptor comes from a woman aged 45-65 years in good health. The sample was blood T cells: a sorted CD56 or NKG2C T cell subset, CD4+ or CD8+ T cells, or bulk PBMC T cells (not recorded which). This chain's CDR3 is CAISGGVAGNTIYF.